This T cell receptor (beta chain) comes out of a study of T cell responses to AZD1222 COVID-19 vaccine. The repertoire was sequenced with immunoSEQ multiplex PCR; TCRdb's copy has only in-frame clones and lacks some. The table lists approximately 150,000 clones, 85% to 90% of them singletons. As regards this clone: Its antigen remains unidentified.

The CDR3 runs 15 residues. V gave up 4 bases and J gave up 3 bases, with 13 bases separating them. Germline V gene lookup returns CDR1 SGHVS and CDR2 FNYEAQ. Study-wide results and caveats: Clonal diversity was possibly underestimated; the donors were predominantly white British and more often female. Nearly half of the spike-specific TCRs reportedly recognize variant regions that carry no mutations. Spike was spanned by vaccine-associated CD4 TCRs, which were dominant at 160-218 and 743-854. It was only a handful of AZD1222 recipients who were seropositive at baseline.

V usage is TRBV7-6 and J usage is TRBJ1-5, with D maybe TRBD1 (6 bases). The clonotype comes from an adult in good health. The source material was peripheral blood, sampled on day 0 of AZD1222 vaccination. This CDR3 is CASSSRGGSNQPQHF. CDR3 sequence (DNA): TGTGCCAGCAGCTCGAGAGGGGGATCCAATCAGCCCCAGCATTTT. Combining the CDR3 with reference TRBV7-6 and TRBJ1-5 gives the whole variable domain GAGVSQSPRYKVTKRGQDVALRCDPISGHVSLYWYRQALGQGPEFLTYFNYEAQQDKSGLPNDRFSAERPEGSISTLTIQRTEQRDSAMYRCASSSRGGSNQPQHFGDGTRLSIL.